The 14 T cell receptor beta chains below were found in one sample sequenced in a study of shared clonotypes between healthy human individuals. Sequencing used immunoSEQ multiplex PCR; TCRdb keeps in-frame clones, though not all of them. The profile shows about 380,000 clones, around 96% of them singletons. Sequencing was done on a sample of memory CD8+ T cells sorted from blood. The subset is: CD45RO+ cells pooled with CCR7-negative TemRA cells. The receptors stem from a man aged 25 to 45 in good health.

This sequence joins TRBV2 and TRBJ2-4; D may be TRBD2 (5 bases). The V end was cut by 7 bases, the J end by 3 bases, with 7 bases between. This CDR3 spans 12 amino acids. Per the germline V gene, CDR1 is SNHLY and CDR2 is FYNNEI. DNA for the CDR3: TGTGCCAGCATCCGGGGCAAAAACATTCAGTACTTC. Its protein is CASIRGKNIQYF.

The chain employs TRBV21-1 and TRBJ2-7. TRBV21-1 is a pseudogene. This CDR3 has 12 amino acids. The CDR3 is CASSKLFGAQYF. DNA for the CDR3: TGTGCCAGCAGCAAACTGTTCGGGGCGCAGTACTTC.

The gene calls are TRBV9 and TRBJ1-5, with TRBD1 as a possible D gene (6 bases). The CDR3 consists of 18 residues. In germline, CDR1 is SGDLS, CDR2 YYNGEE. Trimming removed 0 bases at V and 4 bases at J, with 20 bases between. The CDR3 bases are TGTGCCAGCAGCGTAGGAGGACCCTGGATACAGGGTAATCAGCCCCAGCATTTT. Translating gives CASSVGGPWIQGNQPQHF.

The gene calls are TRBV7-2 and TRBJ2-7; D perhaps matches TRBD1 (5 bases). The CDR3 loop spans 16 amino acids. V was pared by 5 bases and J by 2 bases, with 19 bases between. Germline V gene lookup returns CDR1 SGHTA and CDR2 FQGNSA. The CDR3 is CASSDLFGDSTYEQYF. Written as DNA, the CDR3 is TGTGCCAGCAGCGATCTTTTTGGAGACAGCACCTACGAGCAGTACTTC. Drawing the rest from reference TRBV7-2 and TRBJ2-7, the complete variable domain is GAGVSQSPSNKVTEKGKDVELRCDPISGHTALYWYRQSLGQGLEFLIYFQGNSAPDKSGLPSDRFSAERTGGSVSTLTIQRTQQEDSAVYLCASSDLFGDSTYEQYFGPGTRLTVT.

On this clone: This CDR3 is also generated by other DNA sequences in the sample. The chain links TRBV27 to TRBJ2-3; D is unresolved. The germline V gene encodes CDR1 MNHEY and CDR2 SMNVEV (reference sequence). V was trimmed by 0 bases and J by 0 bases, leaving 4 bases between them. The CDR3 has 14 amino acids. Written as DNA, the CDR3 is TGTGCCAGCAGTTTATCGAGCAGCACAGATACGCAGTATTTT. This translates into CASSLSSSTDTQYF.

This chain links TRBV4-1 with TRBJ2-6; TRBD1 matches at 7 bases. The CDR3 has 18 residues. Losses at the gene ends were 4 bases for V and 2 bases for J; bases not matched to a gene: 11. Germline CDR1 and CDR2: MGHRA and YSYEKL. This chain's CDR3 is CASSRPTGFTPGANVLTF. CDR3 nucleotide sequence: TGCGCCAGCAGCCGTCCGACAGGGTTCACGCCTGGGGCCAACGTCCTGACTTTC.

J is TRBJ2-1 and V is TRBV5-3; 7 bases align to TRBD1. TRBV5-3 is designated an ORF whose function remains uncertain. The CDR3 runs 15 residues. With 0 bases clipped from V and 10 bases from J, the junction kept 10 bases outside the gene matches. The CDR3 sequence is CARSLARGGSGEQFF. DNA of the CDR3: TGTGCCAGAAGCTTGGCCCGAGGGGGCTCAGGGGAGCAGTTCTTC.

V gene TRBV18 combines with J gene TRBJ2-3; D gene ambiguous. This CDR3 region has 17 residues. V lost 0 bases to trimming and J lost 2 bases, with 15 bases between them. From germline, CDR1 is KGHSH and CDR2 LQKENI. The CDR3 sequence is CASSPPLEDINTDTQYF. The CDR3 DNA follows: TGTGCCAGCTCACCACCTCTAGAAGATATTAACACAGATACGCAGTATTTT.

The rearrangement links TRBV2 to TRBJ1-1, with D tentatively TRBD1 (5 bases). Germline V gives CDR1 SNHLY, CDR2 FYNNEI. This CDR3 is built from 16 residues. Trimming removed 8 bases from V and 0 bases from J, with 19 bases in between. In DNA form, the CDR3 reads TGTGCCAGCGATAAAGGGGCAGGGATTATGAACACTGAAGCTTTCTTT. Protein sequence: CASDKGAGIMNTEAFF.

The V call is TRBV6-6, the J call TRBJ1-1; possible D gene TRBD1, 5 bases. V gave up 0 bases and J gave up 6 bases, with 5 bases separating them. CDR1 is MNHNY and CDR2 is SVGAGI in the germline V gene (reference sequence). The CDR3 is made up of 12 amino acids. In DNA form, the CDR3 reads TGTGCCAGCAGTTACTCAGGGGCTGAAGCTTTCTTT. Encoded protein: CASSYSGAEAFF.

J is TRBJ1-5 and V is TRBV30; D not certain. V was pared by 1 base and J by 6 bases, with 13 bases between. The V gene's germline CDR1 is GTSNPN and CDR2 SVGIG (reference sequence). The CDR3 is 14 amino acids. The CDR3 region has the DNA TGTGCCTGGAGTGACCTTGAAGGTGGTCAGCCCCAGCATTTT. It specifies CAWSDLEGGQPQHF.

This chain connects TRBV28 to TRBJ2-7; D could derive from TRBD1 or TRBD2 (5 bases each). The CDR3 spans 15 residues. Germline CDR1 is MDHEN and CDR2 is SYDVKM. V lost 6 bases, J lost 2 bases, and 17 bases lay in between. The CDR3 DNA is TGTGCCAGCAGGGGGGTAGTCACGACCCCCTACGAGCAGTACTTC. Its translation: CASRGVVTTPYEQYF.

The rearrangement links TRBV5-5 to TRBJ2-5; either TRBD1 or TRBD2 may supply D (5 bases each). Deletions cut 4 bases from V and 1 base from J, with 14 bases between. There are 15 residues in the CDR3. CDR1 and CDR2 from the germline V gene are SGHKS and YYEKEE (reference sequence). The CDR3, as DNA: TGTGCCAGCAGCCGTGACGGGACCCGCCAAGAGACCCAGTACTTC. It encodes CASSRDGTRQETQYF.

CDR3 coding DNA: TGTGCCAGCCGCAGGGAATCAGTCTCTGGAAACACCATATATTTT. Encoded protein: CASRRESVSGNTIYF. This rearrangement joins TRBV2 to TRBJ1-3; D is perhaps TRBD1 (5 bases). CDR3 length equals 15 residues. Trimming removed 8 bases from V and 0 bases from J, with 14 bases in between. Germline CDR1 reads SNHLY; CDR2 reads FYNNEI. Filled out from reference TRBV2 and TRBJ1-3, the complete variable domain reads EPEVTQTPSHQVTQMGQEVILRCVPISNHLYFYWYRQILGQKVEFLVSFYNNEISEKSEIFDDQFSVERPDGSNFTLKIRSTKLEDSAMYFCASRRESVSGNTIYFGEGSWLTVV.